This T cell receptor (beta chain) was sequenced during a study of blood T cell repertoires in COVID-19. Study details: Donors in the United States, Italy and Spain gave samples during acute or convalescent COVID-19. Sources were T cells, B-cell-depleted T cells, or PBMCs; the material itself was cDNA or gDNA.

The authors' processing: Amplification of reference gene primers provided the estimated nucleated cell counts. Measured with immunoSEQ multiplex PCR; TCRdb has only the in-frame clones, and not every one. Clone size and the V and J calls come from that table; the DNA yielded D and trimming. The sample lists some 200,000 clones, approximately 80% seen once, with about an eighth in the top ten. Participants' reported clinical history set cohort assignment. This receptor was identified in a man aged 40-50 years who had recovered from COVID-19. Sequencing was done on a sample of PBMCs or T cells enriched from blood (not recorded which).

For the CDR3, the DNA is TGTGCCAGCAGTTCCCTATGGAACTATGGCTACACCTTC. It codes for CASSSLWNYGYTF. The chain recombines TRBV28 with TRBJ1-2; the D is unclear. Trimming stripped 4 bases from V and 2 bases from J, with 8 bases between. Germline CDR1 and CDR2: MDHEN and SYDVKM. The length of the CDR3 is 13 residues.